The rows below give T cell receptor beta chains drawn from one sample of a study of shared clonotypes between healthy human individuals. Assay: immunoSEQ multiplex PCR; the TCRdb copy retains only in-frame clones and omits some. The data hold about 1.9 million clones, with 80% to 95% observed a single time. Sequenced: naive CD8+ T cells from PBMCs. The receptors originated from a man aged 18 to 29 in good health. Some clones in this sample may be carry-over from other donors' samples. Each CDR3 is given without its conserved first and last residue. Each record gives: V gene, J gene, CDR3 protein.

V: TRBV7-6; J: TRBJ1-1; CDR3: ASSLGGENTEAF
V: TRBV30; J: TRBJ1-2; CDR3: AWSLGGQRGYT
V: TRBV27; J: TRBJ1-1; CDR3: ASSLSGMNTEAF
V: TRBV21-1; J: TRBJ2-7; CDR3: ASSKGIYEQY
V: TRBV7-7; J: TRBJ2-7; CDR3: ASSFRDRHSYEQY
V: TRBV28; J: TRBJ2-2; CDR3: ASSPWTSGRVGELF
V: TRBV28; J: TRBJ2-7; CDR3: ASSASGSSYEQY
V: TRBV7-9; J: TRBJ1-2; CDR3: ASSFGRAGSVGYT
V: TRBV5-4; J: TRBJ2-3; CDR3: ASSHRTSGSVDTQY
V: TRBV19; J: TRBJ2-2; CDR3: ASSIFGPVTENTGELF
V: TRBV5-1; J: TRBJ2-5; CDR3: ASSPYRENQETQY
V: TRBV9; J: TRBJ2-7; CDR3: ASSPGGSARYEQY
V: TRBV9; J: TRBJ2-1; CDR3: ASTPFRDRGGNEQF
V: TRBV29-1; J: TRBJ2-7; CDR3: SVDARTGGIGYEQY
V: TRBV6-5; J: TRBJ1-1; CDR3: ASGMWANTEAF
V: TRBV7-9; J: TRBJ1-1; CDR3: ASSFGDTEAF
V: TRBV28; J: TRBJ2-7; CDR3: ASSFRGRDRVIREQY
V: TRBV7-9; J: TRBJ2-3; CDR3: ASSLVGSTDTQY
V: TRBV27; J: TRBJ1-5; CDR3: ASSFDRARQPQH
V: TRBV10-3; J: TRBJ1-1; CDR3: ASWDTMNTEAF
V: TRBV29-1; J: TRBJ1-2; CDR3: SVIPGTQIRGYT
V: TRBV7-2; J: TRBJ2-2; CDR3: ASSSRTSGRADTGELF
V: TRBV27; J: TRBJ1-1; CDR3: ASSFGTANTEAF
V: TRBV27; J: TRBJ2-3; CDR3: ASSLLGTGVGTDTQY
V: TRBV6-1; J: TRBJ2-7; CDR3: ASKGPGSYEQY
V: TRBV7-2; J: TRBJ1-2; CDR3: ASSSRVDPRNYGYT
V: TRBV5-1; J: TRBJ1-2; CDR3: ASSPRTGGNNYGYT
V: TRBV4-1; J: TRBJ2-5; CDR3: ASSQVTGGQETQY
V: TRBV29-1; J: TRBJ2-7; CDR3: SVGGRSYEQY
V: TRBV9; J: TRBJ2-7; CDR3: ASSPTSGRTSYEQY
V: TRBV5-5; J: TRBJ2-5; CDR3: ASSLGVQPLAGETQY
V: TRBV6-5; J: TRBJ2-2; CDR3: ASSYDREGGELF
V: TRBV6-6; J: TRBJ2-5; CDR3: ASSLGLDETQY
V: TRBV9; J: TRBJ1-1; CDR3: ASSAISTGSGTEAF
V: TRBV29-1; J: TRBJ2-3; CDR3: SVVLEGSGTDTQY
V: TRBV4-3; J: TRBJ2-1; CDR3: ASSPGLENEQF
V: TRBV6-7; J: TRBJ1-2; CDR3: ASSNPRVDGYT
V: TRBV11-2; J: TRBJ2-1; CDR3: ASSSRTSRGLGEQF
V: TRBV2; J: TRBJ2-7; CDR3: ASSEWLDYEQY
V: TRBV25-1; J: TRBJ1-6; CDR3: ASSEWGTLVPLH
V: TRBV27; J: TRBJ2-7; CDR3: ASGDRREAPPYEQY
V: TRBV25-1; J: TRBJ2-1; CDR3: ASSVTEQINEQF
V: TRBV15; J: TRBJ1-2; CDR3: ATSRDKGATYGYT
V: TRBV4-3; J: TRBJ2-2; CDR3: ASSQDQAGELF
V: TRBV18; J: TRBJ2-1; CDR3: ASSPTSGRGDEQF
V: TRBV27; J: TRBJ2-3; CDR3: ASSLRHGDTQY
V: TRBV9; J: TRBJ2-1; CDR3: ASSVAGLSSYNEQF
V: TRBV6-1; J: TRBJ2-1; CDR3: ASREGTHNEQF
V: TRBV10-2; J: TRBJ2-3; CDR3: ATIPGLVADTQY
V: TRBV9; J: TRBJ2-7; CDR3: ASSVAPGRYEQY
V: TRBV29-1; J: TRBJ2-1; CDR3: SVEGTPSSYNEQF
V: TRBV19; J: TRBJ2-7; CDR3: ATRDSSYEQY
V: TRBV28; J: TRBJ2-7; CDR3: ASSFSGITYEQY
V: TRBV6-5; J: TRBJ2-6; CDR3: ASRLAEIGANVLT
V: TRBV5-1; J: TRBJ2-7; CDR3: ASSLAGAAYEQY